The source of this T cell receptor beta chain is a study of vaccination effects on CD4 cells after COVID-19. The culture ran for 10 to 11 days, and then CD4+ T cells were isolated. Everyone in the study got two shots of either the BNT162b2 or mRNA-1273 vaccine. Regarding this clone: Its matching antigen is unknown.

Produced via immunoSEQ multiplex PCR; TCRdb's table is partial and in-frame only. The sample yields roughly 30,000 clones, around 69% seen once. Per germline, CDR1 SEHNR and CDR2 FQNEAQ (reference sequence). The CDR3 is 16 amino acids. V gave up 4 bases and J gave up 2 bases, with 15 bases separating them. The receptor was isolated from a human donor who received a COVID-19 vaccine. V gene TRBV7-9 combines with J gene TRBJ2-1, with D perhaps TRBD2 (5 bases). Specimen: CD4+ T cells from PBMCs cultured without peptide, collected after COVID-19 vaccination. CDR3 residues: CASSSRNGNPYNEQFF. CDR3 DNA sequence: TGTGCCAGCAGCTCAAGAAACGGGAATCCCTACAATGAGCAGTTCTTC.